This T cell receptor beta chain is drawn from a study of cytomegalovirus exposure and HLA in healthy donors. Study observations and caveats: Reportedly, TCR beta sequences accurately predicted HLA-A and HLA-B alleles in most subjects. V- and J-gene trimming of TCR beta was linked (in a later analysis) to a missense DCLRE1C variant. A later analysis found that most CMV-associated TCR beta chains appeared HLA-restricted.

Healthy bone marrow donors made up the donor group. Vbeta (60) and Jbeta (13) primers were used in the PCR. Generated by immunoSEQ multiplex PCR, the TCRdb table keeps only in-frame clones and is missing some. This sample's table reports fewer than 85,000 clones. In regard to this clone: The antigen is unknown.

With 8 bases removed from V and 3 bases from J, the gap between germline ends came to 11 bases. Germline V gene sequence: CDR1 SGHAT, CDR2 FQNNGV. The CDR3 is made up of 13 amino acids. V usage is TRBV11-2 and J usage is TRBJ2-4; D is undetermined. The source material was PBMCs. The receptor's source is a woman in her 40s in good health and CMV-seropositive. CDR3 residues: CASRSVIKNIQYF. CDR3 DNA sequence: TGTGCCAGCCGCTCAGTCATCAAAAACATTCAGTACTTC.